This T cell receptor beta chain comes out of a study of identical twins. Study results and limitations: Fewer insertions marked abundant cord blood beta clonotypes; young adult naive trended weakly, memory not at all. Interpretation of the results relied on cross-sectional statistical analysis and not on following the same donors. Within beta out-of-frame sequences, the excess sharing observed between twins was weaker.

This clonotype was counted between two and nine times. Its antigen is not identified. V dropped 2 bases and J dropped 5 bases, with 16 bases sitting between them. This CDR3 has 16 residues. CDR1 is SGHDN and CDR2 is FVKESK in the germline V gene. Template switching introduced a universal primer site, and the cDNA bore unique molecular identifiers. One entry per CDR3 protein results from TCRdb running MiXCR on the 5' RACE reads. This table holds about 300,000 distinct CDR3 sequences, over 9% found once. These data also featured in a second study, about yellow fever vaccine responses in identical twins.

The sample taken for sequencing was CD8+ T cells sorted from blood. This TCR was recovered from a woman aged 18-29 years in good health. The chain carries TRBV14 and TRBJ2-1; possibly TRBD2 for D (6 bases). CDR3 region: CASSQHRDWANNEQFF. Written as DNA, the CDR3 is TGTGCCAGCAGCCAACACCGGGACTGGGCGAACAATGAGCAGTTCTTC.